A selection of T cell receptor beta chains follows, all from one sample in a study of T cell responses to AZD1222 COVID-19 vaccine. Sequencing used immunoSEQ multiplex PCR; TCRdb keeps in-frame clones, though not all of them. The sample carries 65,000 to 85,000 clones, approximately 90% recorded once. The specimen was peripheral blood, collected 28 days after the second dose of the MenACWY control vaccine. The receptors here all came from an adult who received the MenACWY meningococcal vaccine as a control. CDR3s include the opening cysteine and the closing phenylalanine or tryptophan. A D gene is named only where the DNA matches it firmly. Only part of the rows carry a size: once, few, many, or a class if the clone is expanded.

>TRBJ1-1|-|-|TRBV5-6
CASSLFRGGNTEAFF
TGTGCCAGCAGCTTGTTTAGGGGTGGAAACACTGAAGCTTTCTTT
>TRBJ1-6|TRBD1|-|TRBV6-1
CASSEQGGSYNSPLHF
TGTGCCAGCAGTGAGCAGGGGGGTTCCTATAATTCACCCCTCCACTTT
>TRBJ2-1|-|-|TRBV4-1
CASSQETLQEGLYNEQFF
TGCGCCAGCAGCCAAGAGACCCTACAAGAGGGGCTTTACAATGAGCAGTTCTTC
>TRBJ2-6|-|-|TRBV4-3
CASSQDNSGANVLTF
TGCGCCAGCAGCCAAGATAACTCTGGGGCCAACGTCCTGACTTTC
>TRBJ1-5|-|-|TRBV7-2
CASSLVPDPSQPQHF
TGTGCCAGCAGCTTAGTTCCAGATCCGAGTCAGCCCCAGCATTTT
>TRBJ1-1|-|once|TRBV18
CASSSSRQGAEAFF
TGTGCCAGCTCATCTTCACGTCAGGGAGCAGAAGCTTTCTTT
>TRBJ1-6|-|few|TRBV27
CASSLMSGAWDSPLHF
TGTGCCAGCAGTTTAATGTCAGGGGCTTGGGATTCACCCCTCCACTTT
>TRBJ1-6|-|-|TRBV27
CASSSVWNSPLHF
TGTGCCAGCAGCTCCGTTTGGAATTCACCCCTCCACTTT
>TRBJ2-7|-|-|TRBV7-9
CASSLGGDGAYEQYF
TGTGCCAGCAGCTTAGGGGGGGACGGCGCCTACGAGCAGTACTTC
>TRBJ1-1|-|once|TRBV5-1
CASSLGEVGTEAFF
TGCGCCAGCAGCTTGGGGGAAGTAGGGACTGAAGCTTTCTTT
>TRBJ1-2|-|few|TRBV2
CASSEGVDGYTF
TGTGCCAGCAGCGAAGGGGTGGATGGCTACACCTTC
>TRBJ1-5|-|-|TRBV6-1
CASSDTNGNQPQHF
TGTGCCAGCAGTGACACGAACGGCAATCAGCCCCAGCATTTT
>TRBJ1-1|-|few|TRBV7-2
CASSSTATEAFF
TGTGCCAGCAGCTCCACAGCCACTGAAGCTTTCTTT
>TRBJ2-5|-|-|TRBV7-2
CASSRRSGRGETQYF
TGTGCCAGCAGCCGGCGGTCGGGGCGGGGAGAGACCCAGTACTTC
>TRBJ2-2|TRBD1|-|TRBV19
CASSTTGGRRTGELFF
TGTGCCAGTAGTACGACAGGGGGCAGACGAACCGGGGAGCTGTTTTTT
>TRBJ2-5|-|-|TRBV5-1
CASSLVPGGETQYF
TGCGCCAGCAGCTTGGTTCCAGGGGGGGAGACCCAGTACTTC
>TRBJ2-4|-|-|TRBV5-8
CASSLFAADRNIQYF
TGTGCCAGCAGCTTGTTCGCCGCGGACAGAAACATTCAGTACTTC
>TRBJ2-7|TRBD2|-|TRBV7-8
CASSLERGSSYEQYF
TGTGCCAGCAGCTTAGAGCGGGGGAGCTCCTACGAGCAGTACTTC
>TRBJ1-5|-|-|TRBV19
CASNFVGGQNQPQHF
TGTGCCAGTAATTTCGTTGGTGGCCAAAATCAGCCCCAGCATTTT
>TRBJ2-1|TRBD2|once|TRBV7-2
CASSSLAGVGEQFF
TGTGCCAGCAGCTCCTTAGCGGGGGTGGGTGAGCAGTTCTTC
>TRBJ1-3|-|-|TRBV30
CAWSPHSRSGNTIYF
TGTGCCTGGAGTCCCCACAGCCGCTCTGGAAACACCATATATTTT
>TRBJ2-7|TRBD2|-|TRBV6-5
CASRGLAASYEQYF
TGTGCCAGCAGGGGACTAGCGGCCTCCTACGAGCAGTACTTC
>TRBJ2-2|TRBD2|once|TRBV29-1
CSVKGLTNTGELFF
TGCAGCGTCAAGGGACTAACAAACACCGGGGAGCTGTTTTTT
>TRBJ1-2|TRBD1|-|TRBV2
CASRGTDTNYGYTF
TGTGCCAGCAGAGGGACAGACACTAACTATGGCTACACCTTC
>TRBJ2-3|TRBD2|-|TRBV9
CASSVLTSGGTDTQYF
TGTGCCAGCAGCGTTCTAACTAGCGGGGGCACAGATACGCAGTATTTT
>TRBJ1-4|TRBD1|-|TRBV4-1
CASSQGQGINEKLFF
TGCGCCAGCAGCCAGGGACAGGGGATTAATGAAAAACTGTTTTTT
>TRBJ2-2|-|-|TRBV21-1
CASSKREQGAGTGELFF
TGTGCCAGCAGCAAAAGAGAGCAGGGGGCGGGCACCGGGGAGCTGTTTTTT
>TRBJ2-7|TRBD1|-|TRBV12-5
CASGLGGQGSYEQYF
TGTGCTAGTGGTTTGGGCGGACAGGGCTCCTACGAGCAGTACTTC
>TRBJ1-5|TRBD1|-|TRBV7-2
CASSLGQGNNQPQHF
TGTGCCAGCAGCTTAGGACAGGGAAACAATCAGCCCCAGCATTTT
>TRBJ2-1|TRBD2|-|TRBV10-3
CAISDPGGGRYNEQFF
TGTGCCATCAGTGACCCGGGGGGGGGCCGGTACAATGAGCAGTTCTTC
>TRBJ1-2|-|-|TRBV4-3
CASSQEAGDGYGYTF
TGCGCCAGCAGCCAAGAAGCGGGGGACGGCTATGGCTACACCTTC
>TRBJ1-2|-|-|TRBV14
CASSQITGSNYGYTF
TGTGCCAGCAGCCAAATAACAGGGTCAAACTATGGCTACACCTTC
>TRBJ1-2|-|-|TRBV2
CATSGGGDYGYTF
TGTGCCACGAGCGGGGGCGGCGACTATGGCTACACCTTC
>TRBJ1-2|-|-|TRBV28
CASSGNYGYTF
TGTGCCAGCAGCGGTAACTATGGCTACACCTTC
>TRBJ2-3|-|-|TRBV6-6
CASSYPSTDTQYF
TGTGCCAGCAGTTACCCCAGCACAGATACGCAGTATTTT
>TRBJ1-2|-|-|TRBV3-1/TRBV3-2
CASSPPRGGQSFYGYTF
TGTGCCAGCAGCCCCCCACGCGGAGGACAGTCATTCTATGGCTACACCTTC
>TRBJ2-4|TRBD1|-|TRBV3-1/TRBV3-2
CASSTRQGAFENIQYF
TGTGCCAGTTCGACCCGACAGGGGGCTTTTGAAAACATTCAGTACTTC
>TRBJ1-1|-|once|TRBV7-2
CASSSPNTEAFF
TGTGCCAGCAGCTCCCCTAACACTGAAGCTTTCTTT
>TRBJ2-1|-|-|TRBV19
CASSIVYNEQFF
TGTGCCAGTAGTATAGTATACAATGAGCAGTTCTTC
>TRBJ1-5|-|-|TRBV7-8
CASSLTGGVSNQPQHF
TGTGCCAGCAGCCTGACGGGGGGGGTAAGCAATCAGCCCCAGCATTTT
>TRBJ2-2|-|-|TRBV5-4
CASSLSRNTGELFF
TGTGCCAGCAGCTTGTCCAGGAACACCGGGGAGCTGTTTTTT
>TRBJ2-2|-|-|TRBV19
CASSISLAGTGELFF
TGTGCCAGTAGTATCTCGCTAGCAGGCACCGGGGAGCTGTTTTTT
>TRBJ1-1|TRBD1|once|TRBV6-5
CASERGGGMNTEAFF
TGTGCCAGCGAAAGGGGAGGGGGCATGAACACTGAAGCTTTCTTT
>TRBJ1-1|TRBD1|few|TRBV28
CASSYTIDRGRYEAFF
TGTGCCAGCAGCTATACTATAGACAGGGGCCGTTATGAAGCTTTCTTT
>TRBJ2-1|TRBD1|-|TRBV19
CASSMGQGRVNEQFF
TGTGCCAGTAGTATGGGACAGGGCCGAGTAAATGAGCAGTTCTTC
>TRBJ1-4|-|few|TRBV2
CASRQDNEKLFF
TGTGCCAGCAGACAGGATAATGAAAAACTGTTTTTT
>TRBJ1-3|-|-|TRBV4-2
CASSQPTNTGNTIYF
TGTGCCAGCAGCCAGCCTACGAACACTGGAAACACCATATATTTT
>TRBJ2-1|-|-|TRBV4-2
CASSQDYSSYNEQFF
TGTGCCAGCAGCCAAGACTACAGCTCCTACAATGAGCAGTTCTTC
>TRBJ1-5|TRBD1|-|TRBV5-1
CASSLGQGTQPQHF
TGCGCCAGCAGCTTGGGACAGGGGACCCAGCCCCAGCATTTT
>TRBJ1-2|-|once|TRBV19
CASSIEQYYGYTF
TGTGCCAGTAGTATAGAGCAGTACTATGGCTACACCTTC
>TRBJ1-2|-|-|TRBV6-6
CASSFDRSGGYTF
TGTGCCAGCAGTTTTGACAGGTCGGGAGGCTACACCTTC
>TRBJ1-6|TRBD1|-|TRBV5-5
CASRGPDRGFYNSPLHF
TGTGCCAGCAGAGGGCCGGACAGGGGATTTTATAATTCACCCCTCCACTTT
>TRBJ2-1|-|-|TRBV7-3
CASSLVPGPNEQFF
TGTGCCAGCAGCTTAGTACCGGGCCCCAATGAGCAGTTCTTC
>TRBJ2-3|TRBD2|-|TRBV4-2
CASSQEGTSGGAYTQYF
TGTGCCAGCAGCCAAGAGGGGACTAGCGGGGGGGCGTATACGCAGTATTTT
>TRBJ1-5|-|-|TRBV4-2
CASSQDRGVQPQHF
TGTGCCAGCAGCCAAGATAGGGGGGTTCAGCCCCAGCATTTT